This T cell receptor (beta chain) was documented in a study of blood T cell repertoires in COVID-19. At the level of the study: Both acute and convalescent COVID-19 samples were obtained from the United States, Italy and Spain. T cells, B-cell-depleted T cells, or PBMCs supplied cDNA or gDNA.

Original handling: Amplification with reference gene primers provided the estimates of nucleated cell counts. Profiling relied on immunoSEQ multiplex PCR, and the TCRdb table lists in-frame clones only, not all of them. V and J calls and clone size are copied from that table; D and trimming were computed from the DNA. This table holds about 240,000 clones, approximately 86% found once. The J segment lost 5 bases and the V segment lost 4 bases, leaving 12 bases of the junction unmatched. The CDR3 sequence is 16 residues long. Germline V gives CDR1 LNHDA, CDR2 SQIVND (reference sequence). This clonotype was sampled from a woman aged 25 to 45 with acute or convalescent COVID-19. The material sequenced was peripheral blood. The genes are TRBV19 and TRBJ2-5; 8 bases agree with TRBD2. CDR3 protein: CASSTGASGLRETQYF. DNA of the CDR3: TGTGCCAGTAGTACCGGTGCTAGCGGGCTTCGGGAGACCCAGTACTTC. Using reference TRBV19 and TRBJ2-5 for the parts outside the CDR3, the full variable domain is DGGITQSPKYLFRKEGQNVTLSCEQNLNHDAMYWYRQDPGQGLRLIYYSQIVNDFQKGDIAEGYSVSREKKESFPLTVTSAQKNPTAFYLCASSTGASGLRETQYFGPGTRLLVL.